Listed here are 14 T cell receptor beta chains from one sample, sequenced in a study of blood T cell repertoires in COVID-19. TCRdb's copy holds only in-frame clones and misses some; the assay was immunoSEQ multiplex PCR. The repertoire consists of 120,000 to 150,000 clones, with about nine tenths occurring once and the leading ten covering approximately 3.7%. Sequencing input: PBMCs or T cells enriched from blood (not recorded which). All receptors derive from a woman aged 40 to 50 who had been exposed to COVID-19.

This clone has only one observation. This chain's CDR3 is CASSSGVGDDTEAFF. The CDR3 coding sequence is TGCGCCAGCAGCTCGGGAGTGGGTGATGACACTGAAGCTTTCTTT. The rearrangement uses TRBV5-1 and TRBJ1-1; D ambiguous. CDR1 and CDR2 (germline): SGHRS, YFSETQ. V was trimmed by 3 bases and J by 3 bases, leaving 15 bases between them. CDR3 length: 15 amino acids.

V usage is TRBV7-2 and J usage is TRBJ2-1, with 9 nucleotides matching TRBD1. Germline V lookup: CDR1 SGHTA, CDR2 FQGNSA. V shed 5 bases, J shed 5 bases, and the junction held 7 bases outside the gene matches. This CDR3 contains 15 residues. Written as DNA, the CDR3 is TGTGCCAGCAGCCCCCTGGGGACAGGGCACAATGAGCAGTTCTTC. It codes for CASSPLGTGHNEQFF.

The J gene is TRBJ2-1, the V gene TRBV7-2; TRBD2 matches at 9 bases. The germline CDR1 and CDR2 sequences are SGHTA and FQGNSA. J lost 2 bases, V lost 0 bases, and 5 bases had no gene match. The CDR3 is made up of 17 amino acids. The CDR3 nucleotides are TGTGCCAGCAGCTTAGCTATCCTAGCGGGGACCTACAATGAGCAGTTCTTC. Translating it yields CASSLAILAGTYNEQFF.

V usage is TRBV12-3 or TRBV12-4 and J usage is TRBJ1-1; TRBD1 might be the D (6 bases). The CDR3 consists of 13 residues. Between the trimmed V and J ends, which lost 5 bases and 0 bases, there was a span of 7 bases. The DNA of the CDR3 is TGTGCCAGCAGTAGGACAGTGAACACTGAAGCTTTCTTT. This codes for CASSRTVNTEAFF.

The chain carries TRBV3-1 (or the pseudogene TRBV3-2) and TRBJ2-2; 7 nucleotides agree with TRBD2. V lost 4 bases to trimming and J lost 5 bases; unmatched junction nucleotides: 7. CDR1 is LGHDT, CDR2 YNNKEL, per germline (reference sequence). The CDR3 has 15 residues. CDR3 nucleotide sequence: TGTGCCAGCAGCCGAGAGCGGGGTGGGACCGGGGAGCTGTTTTTT. It codes for CASSRERGGTGELFF.

The gene calls are TRBV28 and TRBJ2-7, with 12 bases fitting TRBD2. The V gene's germline CDR1 is MDHEN and CDR2 SYDVKM. This CDR3 spans 16 amino acids. Trimming removed 6 bases from V and 4 bases from J; junction bases left unmatched: 10. The CDR3 region is CASSRPASGRGYEQYF. The CDR3 coding sequence is TGTGCCAGCAGCCGCCCCGCTAGCGGGAGGGGTTACGAGCAGTACTTC.

V is TRBV7-8 and J is TRBJ1-4; no clear D. V lost 0 bases, J lost 7 bases, and 21 bases lay in between. Per germline, CDR1 SGHVS and CDR2 FQNEAQ. The CDR3 sequence is 18 residues long. This chain's CDR3 is CASSLATGLEIFREKLFF. The CDR3 DNA reads TGTGCCAGCAGCTTAGCTACTGGGTTGGAGATCTTTCGTGAAAAACTGTTTTTT.

The chain employs TRBV28 and TRBJ2-7; 9 nucleotides agree with TRBD1. The junction had 17 bases not matched to a gene; V was cut back by 10 bases and J by 7 bases. The germline gives CDR1 MDHEN, CDR2 SYDVKM. The CDR3 is made up of 15 amino acids. CDR3 loop: CAITSPGQGQWEQYF. DNA of the CDR3: TGTGCCATCACGAGTCCGGGACAGGGTCAGTGGGAGCAGTACTTC.

The chain employs TRBV6-2 or TRBV6-3 and TRBJ2-7, with 7 bases identical to TRBD1. The V gene end was trimmed by 6 bases and the J gene end by 4 bases; junction bases not matched to a gene: 12. The CDR3 sequence is 15 residues long. Germline V lookup: CDR1 MNHEY, CDR2 SVGEGT. The CDR3 bases are TGTGCCAGCAGCCCTAATCCGGGACAGCTTTACGAGCAGTACTTC. Translation gives CASSPNPGQLYEQYF.

This chain joins TRBV4-1 and TRBJ2-7; 9 nucleotides align to TRBD1. Per the germline V gene, CDR1 is MGHRA and CDR2 is YSYEKL. J gave up 4 bases and V 0 bases, and 7 bases lay outside the gene matches. There are 16 residues in the CDR3. The CDR3 here is CASSQEGGQGSYEQYF. The CDR3 DNA sequence: TGCGCCAGCAGCCAAGAGGGGGGACAGGGTTCTTACGAGCAGTACTTC.

V gene TRBV5-4 combines with J gene TRBJ2-1, with TRBD2 identical over 11 bases. The V gene end was trimmed by 4 bases and the J gene end by 6 bases; junction bases not matched to a gene: 6. This CDR3 contains 15 residues. CDR1 is SGHNT, CDR2 YYREEE, per germline (reference sequence). CDR3 loop: CASSITSGSGNEQFF. Written as DNA, the CDR3 is TGTGCCAGCAGCATTACTAGCGGGAGTGGCAATGAGCAGTTCTTC.

CDR3 sequence: CASSAQGTNYEQYF. DNA for the CDR3: TGTGCCAGCAGCGCTCAGGGGACTAACTACGAGCAGTACTTC. J is TRBJ2-7 and V is TRBV11-1, with TRBD2 as a possible D gene (7 bases). Per the germline V gene, CDR1 is SGHAT and CDR2 is FQDESV (reference sequence). This CDR3 region has 14 residues. The V end lost 5 bases, the J end lost 3 bases, and 14 bases lay between the germline ends.

Of note for this clone: One end of the junction fails to match germline, which may point to a read error. The chain combines TRBV18 with TRBJ1-6; possibly TRBD1 for D (5 bases). Germline V gene sequence: CDR1 KGHSH, CDR2 LQKENI. The CDR3 extends over 14 amino acids. CDR3 amino acids: CASSPPGGGSPLHF. The CDR3 DNA is TGTGCCAGCTCCCCACCCGGGGGGGGTTCACCCCTCCACTTT. Complete variable domain (other parts from reference TRBV18 and TRBJ1-6): NAGVMQNPRHLVRRRGQEARLRCSPMKGHSHVYWYRQLPEEGLKFMVYLQKENIIDESGMPKERFSAEFPKEGPSILRIQQVVRGDSAAYFCASSPPGGGSPLHFGNGTRLTVT.

The chain links TRBV7-3 to TRBJ1-1, with 7 nucleotides matching TRBD1. In germline, CDR1 is SGHTA, CDR2 FQGTGA. The V and J ends lost 1 base and 6 bases, in that order; junction bases with no gene match: 5. The CDR3 covers 14 residues. The CDR3 nucleotides read TGTGCCAGCAGCTTAAGACAGGGTCGCTCTGAAGCTTTCTTT. It codes for CASSLRQGRSEAFF.